Shown below are 23 T cell receptor beta chains from a single sample sequenced in a study of shared clonotypes between healthy human individuals. Assay: immunoSEQ multiplex PCR; the TCRdb copy retains only in-frame clones and omits some. Of about 600,000 clones detected, just under 97% appear once; the ten largest clones hold about 0.11%. CD8 cells classed as naive were CD45RO-negative and positively selected for CCR7, excluding terminally differentiated effector memory CD45RA+ cells. Input material: naive CD8+ T cells sorted from blood. Receptors were obtained from a woman in her twenties or thirties in good health.

This clone has a single count. V and J are TRBV21-1 and TRBJ2-1; the D call in the table, TRBD2, was not verified against the DNA. TRBV21-1 is marked as a pseudogene. The CDR3 runs to 16 residues. The CDR3 is CASSTVLTSGYNEQFF. In nucleotides, the CDR3 is TGTGCCAGCAGCACTGTTTTAACTAGCGGTTACAATGAGCAGTTCTTC.

This clone was detected a few times. This chain links TRBV30 with TRBJ1-5, with unresolved D. Germline-derived CDR1 and CDR2 are GTSNPN and SVGIG (reference sequence). The V gene lost 1 base and the J gene lost 3 bases, with 7 bases spanning the gap. The CDR3 spans 13 residues. CDR3 nucleotides: TGTGCCTGGAGTGACAGCTACAATCAGCCCCAGCATTTT. It encodes CAWSDSYNQPQHF. Filled out from reference TRBV30 and TRBJ1-5, the complete variable domain reads SQTIHQWPATLVQPVGSPLSLECTVEGTSNPNLYWYRQAAGRGLQLLFYSVGIGQISSEVPQNLSASRPQDRQFILSSKKLLLSDSGFYLCAWSDSYNQPQHFGDGTRLSIL.

The CDR3 DNA reads TGTGCCAGCAGCCCGGAGCCGTTGGGTCAGCCCCAGCATTTT. Encoded protein: CASSPEPLGQPQHF. The chain recombines TRBV11-2 with TRBJ1-5; D is ambiguous. The ends were cut back, 5 bases at V and 6 bases at J, with 14 bases in the middle. The CDR3 extends over 14 amino acids. CDR1 is SGHAT, CDR2 FQNNGV, per germline.

This clone was observed once. The J gene is TRBJ2-2, the V gene TRBV10-2; D unclear. Germline CDR1 and CDR2: WSHSY and SAAADI. The CDR3 loop spans 10 amino acids. Trimming stripped 9 bases from V and 7 bases from J, with 6 bases between. The CDR3 region has the DNA TGCGCCAGTCCCGGCGGGGAGCTGTTTTTT. It yields the protein CASPGGELFF.

This chain connects TRBV28 to TRBJ2-1; TRBD1 matches at 11 bases. Germline loops: CDR1 MDHEN, CDR2 SYDVKM. With V trimmed by 6 bases and J by 9 bases, 7 bases remained unmatched. There are 14 residues in the CDR3. In DNA, the CDR3 is TGTGCCAGCAGCCCTGGACAGGGGGCGACTGAGCAGTTCTTC. This translates into CASSPGQGATEQFF. The variable domain in full, with the rest retrieved from reference TRBV28 and TRBJ2-1, is DVKVTQSSRYLVKRTGEKVFLECVQDMDHENMFWYRQDPGLGLRLIYFSYDVKMKEKGDIPEGYSVSREKKERFSLILESASTNQTSMYLCASSPGQGATEQFFGPGTRLTVL.

This sequence joins TRBV19 and TRBJ1-2; D not certain. V lost 5 bases, J lost 3 bases, and 16 bases lay in between. The germline gives CDR1 LNHDA, CDR2 SQIVND (reference sequence). This CDR3 has 15 amino acids. CDR3 in DNA: TGTGCCAGTAGTGGCGGCAGAGAGATAGACTATGGCTACACCTTC. This gives the protein CASSGGREIDYGYTF. Using reference TRBV19 and TRBJ1-2 for the parts outside the CDR3, the full variable domain is DGGITQSPKYLFRKEGQNVTLSCEQNLNHDAMYWYRQDPGQGLRLIYYSQIVNDFQKGDIAEGYSVSREKKESFPLTVTSAQKNPTAFYLCASSGGREIDYGYTFGSGTRLTVV.

The chain joins TRBV28 to TRBJ2-4; 9 bases map to TRBD1. CDR1 is MDHEN and CDR2 is SYDVKM in the germline V gene. The CDR3 extends over 14 amino acids. V was clipped by 6 bases and J by 6 bases; unmatched bases: 6. The DNA of the CDR3 is TGTGCCAGCAGCCCCGTGACAGGGGGAAACATTCAGTACTTC. It yields the protein CASSPVTGGNIQYF.

The genes are TRBV27 and TRBJ2-7; D is perhaps TRBD1 (6 bases). The germline CDR1 and CDR2 sequences are MNHEY and SMNVEV (reference sequence). The ends were cut back, 3 bases at V and 4 bases at J, with 19 bases in the middle. The CDR3 loop spans 16 amino acids. Here the CDR3 reads CASSFGSRAGVYEQYF. DNA for the CDR3: TGTGCCAGCAGTTTCGGTTCCCGGGCAGGGGTTTACGAGCAGTACTTC.

This clone has only one observation. This CDR3 reads CATSEGSTDTQYF. As DNA, the CDR3 is TGTGCCACCAGTGAAGGGAGCACAGATACGCAGTATTTT. This sequence joins TRBV15 and TRBJ2-3; D call uncertain. In germline, CDR1 is LNHNV, CDR2 YYDKDF (reference sequence). The CDR3 totals 13 residues. Trimming cost V 6 bases and J 0 bases, with 7 bases left between them.

This clone was recorded once. The J gene is TRBJ2-2, the V gene TRBV7-8; 7 positions agree with TRBD2. V lost 8 bases, J lost 7 bases, and 10 bases stayed unmatched. The CDR3 contains 14 residues. Germline V lookup: CDR1 SGHVS, CDR2 FQNEAQ. CDR3: CASVGGSRGGELFF. CDR3 sequence (DNA): TGTGCCAGCGTGGGCGGGAGTAGGGGCGGGGAGCTGTTTTTT. Filled out from reference TRBV7-8 and TRBJ2-2, the complete variable domain reads GAGVSQSPRYKVAKRGQDVALRCDPISGHVSLFWYQQALGQGPEFLTYFQNEAQLDKSGLPSDRFFAERPEGSVSTLKIQRTQQEDSAVYLCASVGGSRGGELFFGEGSRLTVL.

V and J are TRBV4-1 and TRBJ1-4, with a tentative D call TRBD1 (5 bases). The V gene lost 1 base and the J gene lost 12 bases, with 12 bases spanning the gap. The CDR3 contains 13 residues. Germline lookup yields CDR1 MGHRA and CDR2 YSYEKL. The CDR3 DNA is TGCGCCAGCAGCCAAGCCTCCGGGACGGAACTGTTTTTT. This gives the protein CASSQASGTELFF.

The chain carries TRBV5-4 and TRBJ1-2; D is perhaps TRBD1 (5 bases). Germline V gives CDR1 SGHNT, CDR2 YYREEE (reference sequence). V dropped 4 bases and J dropped 3 bases, with 13 bases sitting between them. The CDR3 length is 14 residues. Here the CDR3 DNA reads TGTGCCAGCAGCGCCAACCGGGGGGACTATGGCTACACCTTC. Protein product: CASSANRGDYGYTF.

This rearrangement joins TRBV11-2 to TRBJ2-5; 11 nucleotides agree with TRBD2. CDR1 is SGHAT, CDR2 FQNNGV, per germline. The CDR3 has 16 amino acids. V lost 5 bases and J lost 5; bases outside the gene matches: 10. CDR3 DNA sequence: TGTGCCAGCAGCCGAATAGCGGGAGGGTTAGACGAGACCCAGTACTTC. Translation gives CASSRIAGGLDETQYF.

This clone was recorded a few times. The J gene is TRBJ2-7, the V gene TRBV5-4, with a tentative D call TRBD2 (7 bases). This CDR3 has 15 amino acids. Germline assignment: CDR1 SGHNT and CDR2 YYREEE (reference sequence). Trimming stripped 2 bases from V and 4 bases from J, with 16 bases between. The CDR3 sequence is CASSFFGGLGYEQYF. As DNA, the CDR3 is TGTGCCAGCAGCTTTTTCGGGGGGCTGGGATACGAGCAGTACTTC.

The chain joins TRBV27 to TRBJ2-7; D is possibly TRBD1 (6 bases). Trimming shortened V by 2 bases and J by 3 bases, and 8 bases separated the two germline ends. CDR1 and CDR2 from the germline V gene are MNHEY and SMNVEV (reference sequence). The CDR3 loop spans 13 amino acids. CDR3: CASSLHRDYEQYF. DNA of the CDR3: TGTGCCAGCAGTTTACACAGGGACTACGAGCAGTACTTC.

This chain links TRBV27 with TRBJ2-7; D remains unclear. CDR3 size: 12 residues. Trimming left V 6 bases short and J 0 bases short, with 6 bases between. Looked up from germline, CDR1 is MNHEY and CDR2 is SMNVEV (reference sequence). CDR3 residues: CASRKSSYEQYF. In nucleotides, the CDR3 is TGTGCCAGCAGAAAAAGCTCCTACGAGCAGTACTTC.

The chain joins TRBV27 to TRBJ2-1; possibly TRBD2 for D (6 bases). Germline V gene data show CDR1 as MNHEY and CDR2 as SMNVEV (reference sequence). The V gene lost 5 bases and the J gene lost 7 bases, with 15 bases spanning the gap. This CDR3 has 14 amino acids. The CDR3: CASSGEDPPNEQFF. The CDR3 DNA reads as TGTGCCAGCAGTGGGGAGGACCCGCCTAATGAGCAGTTCTTC.

The genes are TRBV18 and TRBJ2-7, with 7 bases fitting TRBD1. Germline CDR1 is KGHSH and CDR2 is LQKENI. V shed 3 bases and J 3 bases; nucleotides not matched to a gene: 8. The CDR3 has 15 amino acids. CDR3 bases: TGTGCCAGCTCACCTAGCCGGGACAGAGGCTACGAGCAGTACTTC. Protein: CASSPSRDRGYEQYF.

The CDR3 region is CASSFNPGQGFYGYTF. The CDR3 coding sequence is TGTGCCAGCAGCTTTAACCCGGGACAGGGTTTCTATGGCTACACCTTC. J is TRBJ1-2 and V is TRBV16; 9 bases are shared with TRBD1. The CDR3 extends over 16 amino acids. Germline CDR1 is KGHSY and CDR2 is FQNENV. V was clipped by 5 bases and J by 4 bases; unmatched bases: 11.

The chain has TRBV5-6 and TRBJ2-7; D possibly corresponds to TRBD1 (6 bases). V was cut by 2 bases and J by 4 bases, with 7 bases left in between. Germline-derived CDR1 and CDR2 are SGHDT and YYEEEE. The CDR3 consists of 12 residues. CDR3 DNA sequence: TGTGCCAGCAGCTTTCAGGGGTACGAGCAGTACTTC. Protein product: CASSFQGYEQYF.

This clone occurred once. The identical CDR3 is also encoded by other nucleotide sequences in the sample. The rearrangement uses TRBV5-4 and TRBJ2-5; D remains ambiguous. CDR3 size: 13 residues. The germline CDR1 and CDR2 sequences are SGHNT and YYREEE (reference sequence). V shed 0 bases and J shed 5 bases, with 8 bases lying between them. In DNA form, the CDR3 reads TGTGCCAGCAGCTTGGTAGCAGAGGAGACCCAGTACTTC. Translation: CASSLVAEETQYF.

This sequence joins TRBV28 and TRBJ1-1; the D gene is possibly TRBD1 (5 bases). The germline CDR1 and CDR2 sequences are MDHEN and SYDVKM. This CDR3 has 15 residues. V was clipped by 6 bases and J by 0 bases, with 14 bases between them. CDR3 bases: TGTGCCAGCAGCTGGGACCCCCAGTTGAACACTGAAGCTTTCTTT. Its translation is CASSWDPQLNTEAFF.

The chain combines TRBV19 with TRBJ1-4; 8 bases fit TRBD1. The germline CDR1 and CDR2 sequences are LNHDA and SQIVND (reference sequence). The CDR3 covers 16 residues. After removal of 5 bases from V and 8 bases from J, the junction contained 13 bases not matched to a gene. For the CDR3, the DNA is TGTGCCAGTAGTTCCCCCGACACAGGGGGTGGAGAAAAACTGTTTTTT. Amino acids: CASSSPDTGGGEKLFF.